The 2 T cell receptor beta chains below come from one sample, sequenced in a study of control samples from healthy donors and cancer patients. Profiled with immunoSEQ multiplex PCR; TCRdb holds only in-frame clones, not every one. The table has 150,000 to 200,000 clones, about 90% seen once; the top ten hold around 2%. Sequenced sample: blood. All receptors derive from a woman aged 35 to 49 in good health.

The chain recombines TRBV6-5 with TRBJ1-1; perhaps TRBD1 as D (5 bases). Germline CDR1 and CDR2: MNHEY and SVGAGI. The CDR3 extends over 14 amino acids. Trimming stripped 6 bases from V and 3 bases from J, with 14 bases between. The CDR3 sequence is CASSGNRGYTEAFF. In DNA form, the CDR3 reads TGTGCCAGCAGCGGAAACCGGGGGTACACTGAAGCTTTCTTT.

The chain uses TRBV7-9 and TRBJ2-2; 7 nucleotides line up with TRBD1. With 4 bases clipped from V and 3 bases from J, the junction kept 8 bases outside the gene matches. The CDR3 totals 16 residues. Germline V CDR1 and CDR2: SEHNR, FQNEAQ (reference sequence). CDR3 protein: CASSSPRDSYTGELFF. In nucleotides, the CDR3 is TGTGCCAGCAGCTCTCCCCGGGACAGCTACACCGGGGAGCTGTTTTTT. Variable domain in full (rest from reference TRBV7-9 and TRBJ2-2): DTGVSQNPRHKITKRGQNVTFRCDPISEHNRLYWYRQTLGQGPEFLTYFQNEAQLEKSRLLSDRFSAERPKGSFSTLEIQRTEQGDSAMYLCASSSPRDSYTGELFFGEGSRLTVL.